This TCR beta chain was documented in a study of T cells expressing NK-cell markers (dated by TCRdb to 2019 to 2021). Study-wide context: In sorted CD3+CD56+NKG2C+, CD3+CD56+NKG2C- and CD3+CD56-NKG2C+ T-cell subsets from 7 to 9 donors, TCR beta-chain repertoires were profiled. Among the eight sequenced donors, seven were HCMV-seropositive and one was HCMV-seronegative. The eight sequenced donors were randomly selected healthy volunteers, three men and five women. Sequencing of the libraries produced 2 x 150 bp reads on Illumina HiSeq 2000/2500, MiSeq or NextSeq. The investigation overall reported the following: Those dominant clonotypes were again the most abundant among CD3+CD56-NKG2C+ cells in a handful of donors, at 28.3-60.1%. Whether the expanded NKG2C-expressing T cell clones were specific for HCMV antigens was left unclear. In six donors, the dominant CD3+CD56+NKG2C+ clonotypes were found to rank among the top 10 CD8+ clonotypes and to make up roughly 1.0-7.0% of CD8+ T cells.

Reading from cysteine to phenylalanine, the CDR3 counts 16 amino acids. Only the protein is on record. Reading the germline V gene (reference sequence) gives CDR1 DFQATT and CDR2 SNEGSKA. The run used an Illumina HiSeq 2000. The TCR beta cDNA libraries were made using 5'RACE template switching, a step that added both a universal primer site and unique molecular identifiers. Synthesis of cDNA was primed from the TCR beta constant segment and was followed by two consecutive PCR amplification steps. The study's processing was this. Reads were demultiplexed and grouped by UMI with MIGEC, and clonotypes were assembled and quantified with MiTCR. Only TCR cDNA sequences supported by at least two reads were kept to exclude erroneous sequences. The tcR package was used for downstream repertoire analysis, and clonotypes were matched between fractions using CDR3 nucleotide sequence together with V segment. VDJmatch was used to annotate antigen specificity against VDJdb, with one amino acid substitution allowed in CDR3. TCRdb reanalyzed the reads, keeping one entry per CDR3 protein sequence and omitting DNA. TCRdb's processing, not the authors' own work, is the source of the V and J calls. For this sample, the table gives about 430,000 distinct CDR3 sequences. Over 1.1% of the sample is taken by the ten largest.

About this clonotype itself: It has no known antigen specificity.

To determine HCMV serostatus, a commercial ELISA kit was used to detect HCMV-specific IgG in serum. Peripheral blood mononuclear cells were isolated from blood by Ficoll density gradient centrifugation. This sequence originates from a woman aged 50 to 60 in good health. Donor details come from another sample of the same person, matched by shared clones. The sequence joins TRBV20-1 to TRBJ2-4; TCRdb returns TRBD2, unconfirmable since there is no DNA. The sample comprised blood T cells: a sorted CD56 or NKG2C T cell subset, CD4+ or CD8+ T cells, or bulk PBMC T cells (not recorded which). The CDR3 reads CSAGPPGGLGGNIQYF.